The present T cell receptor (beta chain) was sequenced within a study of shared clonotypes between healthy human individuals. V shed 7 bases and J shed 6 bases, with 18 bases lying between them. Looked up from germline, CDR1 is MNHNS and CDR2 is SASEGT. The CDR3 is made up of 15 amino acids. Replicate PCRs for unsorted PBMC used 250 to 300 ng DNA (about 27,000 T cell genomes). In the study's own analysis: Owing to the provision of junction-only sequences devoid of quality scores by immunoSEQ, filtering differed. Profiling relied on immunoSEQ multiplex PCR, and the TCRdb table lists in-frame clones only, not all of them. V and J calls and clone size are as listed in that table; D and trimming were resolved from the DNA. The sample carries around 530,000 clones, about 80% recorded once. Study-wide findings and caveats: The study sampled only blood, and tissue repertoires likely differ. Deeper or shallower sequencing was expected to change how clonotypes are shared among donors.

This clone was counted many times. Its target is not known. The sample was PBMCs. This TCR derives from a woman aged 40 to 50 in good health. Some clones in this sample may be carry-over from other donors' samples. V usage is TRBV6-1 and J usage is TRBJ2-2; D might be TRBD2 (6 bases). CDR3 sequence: CASNSGEAPPGELFF. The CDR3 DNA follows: TGTGCCAGCAATTCCGGGGAGGCTCCCCCCGGGGAGCTGTTTTTT.